The 9 T cell receptor beta chains given below trace back to one sample, sequenced in a study of Ad26.COV2.S vaccination and SARS-CoV-2 variants. Treatment noted: some 20 received Ad26.COV2.S at low or high dose, single or two shots; about five received placebo; per-sample allocation not given. After the first vaccine or placebo injection, samples were drawn on day 63. Sequencing used immunoSEQ multiplex PCR; TCRdb keeps in-frame clones, though not all of them. The table lists 200,000 to 300,000 clones, 88% of them singletons. This specimen consisted of peripheral blood, obtained in a trial of Ad26.COV2.S vaccine versus placebo. Receptors originate from a person between 18 and 65 years old who received the Ad26.COV2.S COVID-19 vaccine or a placebo.

V gene TRBV7-9 combines with J gene TRBJ1-2; 9 positions match TRBD1. Germline V gene sequence: CDR1 SEHNR, CDR2 FQNEAQ (reference sequence). Germline trimming cut 5 bases from V and 3 bases from J; bases unmatched to any gene: 10. The CDR3 is 16 residues long. CDR3 sequence (DNA): TGTGCCAGCAGCATGGGACAGGGAAGAGCGGACTATGGCTACACCTTC. Amino acids: CASSMGQGRADYGYTF. Variable domain in full (rest from reference TRBV7-9 and TRBJ1-2): DTGVSQNPRHKITKRGQNVTFRCDPISEHNRLYWYRQTLGQGPEFLTYFQNEAQLEKSRLLSDRFSAERPKGSFSTLEIQRTEQGDSAMYLCASSMGQGRADYGYTFGSGTRLTVV.

The chain links TRBV10-2 to TRBJ2-7; 8 bases agree with TRBD2. Germline CDR1 is WSHSY and CDR2 is SAAADI. V gave up 2 bases and J gave up 4 bases; unmatched junction bases: 7. This CDR3 has 15 residues. The CDR3 coding sequence is TGCGCCAGCAGTGAGAGGGGCGGGGGGTTGTACGAGCAGTACTTC. It translates to CASSERGGGLYEQYF.

The chain has TRBV4-3 and TRBJ1-3; the D is unclear. Germline loops: CDR1 LGHNA, CDR2 YSLEER. The CDR3 is 17 amino acids. V shed 0 bases and J shed 0 bases, with 12 bases lying between them. The DNA for the CDR3 is TGCGCCAGCAGCCAAGATCGTGTCGCGAGCTCTGGAAACACCATATATTTT. This sequence encodes CASSQDRVASSGNTIYF.

V and J are TRBV3-1 (or the pseudogene TRBV3-2) and TRBJ1-3; D is possibly TRBD1 (6 bases). Germline CDR1 LGHDT, CDR2 YNNKEL (reference sequence). The V gene lost 0 bases and the J gene lost 0 bases, with 12 bases spanning the gap. The CDR3 runs to 17 residues. This chain's CDR3 is CASSQETGLISGNTIYF. The DNA of the CDR3 is TGTGCCAGCAGCCAAGAAACAGGGCTTATCTCTGGAAACACCATATATTTT.

V is TRBV5-1 and J is TRBJ2-7; D perhaps matches TRBD1 (7 bases). Trimming stripped 0 bases from V and 0 bases from J, with 16 bases between. The CDR3 length is 17 residues. Germline values: CDR1 SGHRS, CDR2 YFSETQ. The CDR3 DNA sequence: TGCGCCAGCAGCTTGGGGGCGGGACAGAGATTCTCCTACGAGCAGTACTTC. Protein product: CASSLGAGQRFSYEQYF.

V is TRBV28 and J is TRBJ2-7; TRBD2 agrees at 9 bases. Germline CDR1 reads MDHEN; CDR2 reads SYDVKM. CDR3 length equals 15 residues. J gave up 0 bases and V 6 bases, and 6 bases lay outside the gene matches. This CDR3 is CASRVAGVGSYEQYF. CDR3 nucleotides: TGTGCCAGCAGGGTAGCGGGAGTAGGCTCCTACGAGCAGTACTTC.

The chain has TRBV24-1 and TRBJ2-7; 12 nucleotides line up with TRBD1. CDR1 and CDR2 from the germline V gene are KGHDR and SFDVKD. The CDR3 loop spans 16 amino acids. Unmatched junction bases numbered 11, after V lost 10 bases and J lost 2 bases. This CDR3 is CATPSPGQGAPYEQYF. CDR3 nucleotides: TGTGCCACACCATCTCCGGGACAGGGGGCACCCTACGAGCAGTACTTC.

The V call is TRBV19, the J call TRBJ1-2; no reliable D call. CDR3 length: 14 residues. The germline V gene has CDR1 LNHDA and CDR2 SQIVND (reference sequence). V lost 4 bases and J lost 8, with 17 bases in between. This chain's CDR3 is CASSTSSSREGYTF. The DNA of the CDR3 is TGTGCCAGTAGTACCTCTAGCTCGAGGGAAGGCTACACCTTC.

The rearrangement joins TRBV24-1 to TRBJ2-2; D is undetermined. In germline, CDR1 is KGHDR, CDR2 SFDVKD. This CDR3 contains 16 residues. The V end lost 2 bases, the J end lost 0 bases, and 9 bases lay between the germline ends. Written as DNA, the CDR3 is TGTGCCACCAGTGATTCCACAGCCGCGAACACCGGGGAGCTGTTTTTT. Its translation is CATSDSTAANTGELFF.